This T cell receptor beta chain was recovered during a study of shared T cell receptors in the human thymus (dated by TCRdb to the early 2020s). A note on the overall study: The study examined how self-reactive, shared T-cell receptor alpha chains are generated in the human thymus.

Library generation was performed with the immunoSEQ multiplex PCR assay. TCRdb re-hosts the immuneACCESS table, in-frame sequences only. Its copies lack some clones; in the studies checked, an unresolved V gene accounts for under half of them, and the cause for the rest is not known. This sample gives 630,000 or so clones in total; around 87% of them show up just once. About 0.0094% of the sample rests with the top ten. Trimming leaves V shorter by 3 bases and J shorter by 3 bases, with the junction holding 10 bases beyond the gene matches. Its CDR3 holds 16 amino acids, cysteine through phenylalanine. Just the 48-base CDR3 DNA is kept, in frame starting at base 1. The germline V gene (reference sequence) specifies SEHNR as CDR1 and FQNEAQ as CDR2. Of note for this clone: What antigen it recognizes has not been identified. Qualities for individual bases were not recorded, and no much larger clone is one base off.

In addition, the sample was reused for a study of human thymus T cells. The second study's paper adds: Donors were immunologically healthy infants undergoing open corrective cardiac surgery for congenital heart defects in Finland. The thymus tissue came from surgical resects taken out during corrective cardiac surgery. V and J gene segment usage appeared biased in both thymic and peripheral blood repertoires. Highly overlapping thymic TCR repertoires among unrelated individuals were reported in the related research. The study described the TCR alpha and beta repertoires in fewer than 10 infant thymus samples and a few matching peripheral blood samples. The infant donors were roughly 7 to 250 days old, and the cohort included more than five males and a couple of females. Thymocytes were released mechanically from tissue and stored at -70 °C as pellets of roughly 9.5-31 million cells. Genomic DNA was extracted from frozen cell pellets with a QIAsymphony instrument. Using the immunoSEQ multiplex PCR assay, the TCRB and TCRAD loci were amplified from a standardized quantity of quality-controlled genomic DNA. The amplicons covered the V(D)J region and were long enough to include the CDR3 and to identify the V and J genes. The amplicons were sequenced on an Illumina platform via the commercial immunoSEQ service. Primer bias and sequencing errors were corrected as previously described, and TCRAD and TCRB were defined on the basis of the IMGT database. Repertoires were analysed with immunoSEQ Analyzer 3.0 and VDJTools, covering basic statistics, V/J segment usage, diversity estimates, rarefaction and pairwise overlap. Diversity was estimated using the Chao1, ChaoE, Efron-Thisted, Shannon and inverse Simpson indices, and was also estimated on datasets down-sampled to the size of the smallest sample. For repertoire overlap, CDR3 nucleotide sequence, V gene and J gene had to match strictly, and clustering was done by Jaccard-based multidimensional scaling. Thymus samples yielded on average approximately 840,000 unique TCRB clonotypes, compared with roughly 76,000 from blood samples.

The sequence was collected from a boy under two years old with a congenital heart defect. Donor details come from another sample of the same person, matched by shared clones. Rearrangement joined TRBV7-9 to TRBJ1-2, with 7 central nucleotides matching TRBD1. Material for sequencing was thymocytes. The CDR3 amino acid sequence is: CASSFPRQGSYYGYTF. The bases are TGTGCCAGCAGCTTCCCTAGACAGGGATCCTACTATGGCTACACCTTC.